A single sample gave rise to the 16 T cell receptor beta chains below, sequenced in a study of vaccination effects on CD4 cells after COVID-19. Sequenced by immunoSEQ multiplex PCR; TCRdb stores in-frame clones only, minus some. The sample includes about 14,000 clones, around 80% of them seen just once. Their antigens remain unidentified. CD4+ T cells specific for antigen were expanded with viral peptide pools by the ViraFEST assay before sequencing. Having been cultured for ten to eleven days, the cells underwent CD4+ T cell isolation. Sequenced here: CD4+ T cells from PBMCs cultured with HCoV-229E spike peptides, sampled before COVID-19 vaccination. The receptor source for this set is a human donor who received a COVID-19 vaccine.

This clone was observed once. The V and J genes are TRBV11-3 and TRBJ1-5; 10 positions match TRBD1. Per germline, CDR1 SGHNT and CDR2 YENEEA. This CDR3 is built from 15 residues. The V segment lost 3 bases and the J segment 7 bases; nucleotides outside the gene matches: 6. Here the CDR3 DNA reads TGTGCCAGCAGCTTGGGCGGACAGGGGGTACAGCCCCAGCATTTT. Its translation is CASSLGGQGVQPQHF.

The V gene is TRBV9, the J gene TRBJ1-1, with 7 bases fitting TRBD1. The trim removed 3 bases at V and 2 bases at J, leaving 4 bases unmatched. Germline V gives CDR1 SGDLS, CDR2 YYNGEE. CDR3 length: 14 residues. The CDR3 DNA follows: TGTGCCAGCAGCGCAGGGGGTGCAAACACTGAAGCTTTCTTT. Translation: CASSAGGANTEAFF.

This chain uses TRBV6-5 with TRBJ1-1; D is undetermined. V was pared by 7 bases and J by 3 bases, with 15 bases between. Germline V gene data show CDR1 as MNHEY and CDR2 as SVGAGI. This CDR3 is 14 amino acids long. Written as DNA, the CDR3 is TGTGCCAGCAAGATGAGGGTCGGTGACACTGAAGCTTTCTTT. Protein: CASKMRVGDTEAFF.

The CDR3 bases are TGTGCCATCAGGGGACTAGCAGGGGAGACCCAGTACTTC. Translation: CAIRGLAGETQYF. The chain carries TRBV10-3 and TRBJ2-5; 9 nucleotides agree with TRBD2. The V gene's germline CDR1 is ENHRY and CDR2 SYGVKD. The CDR3 totals 13 residues. The J segment lost 5 bases and the V segment lost 6 bases, leaving 4 bases of the junction unmatched.

This chain joins TRBV5-6 and TRBJ2-5, with 8 bases lining up with TRBD1. The germline V gene has CDR1 SGHDT and CDR2 YYEEEE. The trim removed 3 bases at V and 5 bases at J, leaving 9 bases unmatched. The length of the CDR3 is 15 residues. The CDR3 loop reads CASSSSGTGGETQYF. Here the CDR3 DNA reads TGTGCCAGCAGCTCATCCGGGACAGGAGGGGAGACCCAGTACTTC.

The rearrangement uses TRBV12-5 and TRBJ2-7; 9 bases line up with TRBD1. The V segment lost 6 bases and the J segment 1 base; nucleotides outside the gene matches: 4. Germline loops: CDR1 LGHNT, CDR2 FRNRAP. This CDR3 is built from 14 residues. CDR3 sequence (DNA): TGTGCTAGTGGGAGAGGGACAGGGTCCTACGAGCAGTACTTC. Protein: CASGRGTGSYEQYF.

The V call is TRBV19, the J call TRBJ1-2, with 7 bases that match TRBD1. V was pared by 5 bases and J by 1 base, with 4 bases of the junction left unmatched. This CDR3 has 14 residues. Germline CDR1 and CDR2: LNHDA and SQIVND (reference sequence). CDR3 sequence (DNA): TGTGCCAGTAGTCAGAGGGGGCTTAACTATGGCTACACCTTC. Translated: CASSQRGLNYGYTF.

The gene calls are TRBV6-6 and TRBJ1-1, with TRBD1 identical over 8 bases. With 6 bases clipped from V and 5 bases from J, the junction kept 8 bases outside the gene matches. Germline assignment: CDR1 MNHNY and CDR2 SVGAGI (reference sequence). The CDR3 has 14 residues. The DNA for the CDR3 is TGTGCCAGCAGCCACGGACAGGGACGGACTGAAGCTTTCTTT. It specifies CASSHGQGRTEAFF.

The gene calls are TRBV3-1 (or the pseudogene TRBV3-2) and TRBJ1-1; possible D gene TRBD1, 6 bases. This CDR3 has 17 amino acids. The V end lost 1 base, the J end lost 0 bases, and 15 bases lay between the germline ends. Germline V CDR1 and CDR2: LGHDT, YNNKEL (reference sequence). CDR3 DNA: TGTGCCAGCAGCCAAGCCCCACGGACAGTATTGAACACTGAAGCTTTCTTT. It yields the protein CASSQAPRTVLNTEAFF.

The rearrangement uses TRBV5-4 and TRBJ1-2; D not resolved. V lost 0 bases to trimming and J lost 6 bases, with 15 bases between them. The CDR3 contains 15 residues. Germline assignment: CDR1 SGHNT and CDR2 YYREEE (reference sequence). The CDR3 spells CASSLVSLKGNGYTF. CDR3 nucleotides: TGTGCCAGCAGCTTGGTCTCCCTAAAGGGAAATGGCTACACCTTC.

This clone is large within its sample. The chain employs TRBV4-1 and TRBJ2-5; 8 bases line up with TRBD2. J gave up 1 base and V 1 base, and 8 bases lay outside the gene matches. The CDR3 sequence is 17 residues long. The germline V gene has CDR1 MGHRA and CDR2 YSYEKL. The CDR3 is CASSQGYGGGTQETQYF. The CDR3 DNA sequence: TGCGCCAGCAGCCAAGGTTACGGGGGGGGCACCCAAGAGACCCAGTACTTC.

J is TRBJ2-3 and V is TRBV11-2; 10 nucleotides line up with TRBD2. V lost 7 bases and J lost 3; bases outside the gene matches: 7. The germline V gene encodes CDR1 SGHAT and CDR2 FQNNGV. This CDR3 is built from 15 residues. This CDR3 is CASKTPSGRTDTQYF. For the CDR3, the DNA is TGTGCCAGCAAGACCCCTAGCGGGAGAACAGATACGCAGTATTTT.

This clone was seen just once. CDR3 region: CAWRTRSGLAKNIQYF. CDR3 DNA: TGTGCCTGGAGGACCCGCTCGGGTTTGGCCAAAAACATTCAGTACTTC. The rearrangement links TRBV30 to TRBJ2-4; D is uncertain. In germline, CDR1 is GTSNPN, CDR2 SVGIG (reference sequence). Between the trimmed V and J ends, which lost 3 bases and 1 base, there was a span of 16 bases. The CDR3 covers 16 residues.

The chain carries TRBV9 and TRBJ1-5, with a tentative D call TRBD1 (5 bases). Germline lookup yields CDR1 SGDLS and CDR2 YYNGEE. The V gene lost 2 bases and the J gene lost 3 bases, with 6 bases spanning the gap. The CDR3 is 13 amino acids. In nucleotides, the CDR3 is TGTGCCAGCAGCGTGGGGGTCAATCAGCCCCAGCATTTT. Its protein product is CASSVGVNQPQHF.

This clone occurred a few times. The rearrangement uses TRBV4-3 and TRBJ2-3, with 9 bases aligning to TRBD2. Trimming removed 1 base from V and 9 bases from J; junction bases left unmatched: 2. The CDR3 loop spans 13 amino acids. Germline CDR1 and CDR2: LGHNA and YSLEER. This CDR3 reads CASSQGLAGTQYF. DNA of the CDR3: TGCGCCAGCAGCCAAGGGCTAGCGGGGACGCAGTATTTT.

The chain uses TRBV18 and TRBJ1-2; TRBD1 matches 9 bases. Germline V gene data show CDR1 as KGHSH and CDR2 as LQKENI. The CDR3 loop spans 14 amino acids. The V segment lost 3 bases and the J segment 8 bases; nucleotides outside the gene matches: 7. The DNA for the CDR3 is TGTGCCAGCTCACCGAGGGACAGGGCCTACGGCTACACCTTC. It translates to CASSPRDRAYGYTF.